This record concerns one TCR beta chain sequence. Only in-frame clones appear in the TCRdb table, and some are missing; sequencing was by immunoSEQ multiplex PCR. There are about 79,000 clones in the sample; 90% occur only once, and less than 0.35% lies in the top ten. The record originates from a study of OX40 agonist ivuxolimab in advanced cancers. The TCR sequence derives from an adult with an advanced solid tumor such as melanoma, head and neck, liver or kidney cancer. The sequenced sample was CD4+ or CD8+ T cells sorted from blood, obtained in a trial of the OX40 agonist ivuxolimab.

This chain's CDR3 is CASSLDQTVAFF. Written as DNA, the CDR3 is TGTGCCAGCAGCTTAGATCAGACGGTAGCTTTCTTT. The genes are TRBV11-2 and TRBJ1-1; no reliable D call. Germline CDR1 is SGHAT and CDR2 is FQNNGV. This CDR3 has 12 amino acids. The V gene lost 0 bases and the J gene lost 10 bases, with 9 bases spanning the gap.